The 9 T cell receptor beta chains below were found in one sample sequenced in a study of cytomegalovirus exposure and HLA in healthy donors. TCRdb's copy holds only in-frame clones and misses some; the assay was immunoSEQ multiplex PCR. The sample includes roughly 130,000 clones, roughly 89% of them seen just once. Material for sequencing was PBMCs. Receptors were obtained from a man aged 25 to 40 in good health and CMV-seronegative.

The CDR3 bases are TGTGCCAGCAGTGAGAGACAGGGGACTAGCGGGCGGGAGACCCAGTACTTC. It specifies CASSERQGTSGRETQYF. This rearrangement joins TRBV6-1 to TRBJ2-5; TRBD2 agrees at 12 bases. There are 17 residues in the CDR3. Germline lookup yields CDR1 MNHNS and CDR2 SASEGT. After removal of 3 bases from V and 5 bases from J, the junction contained 10 bases not matched to a gene.

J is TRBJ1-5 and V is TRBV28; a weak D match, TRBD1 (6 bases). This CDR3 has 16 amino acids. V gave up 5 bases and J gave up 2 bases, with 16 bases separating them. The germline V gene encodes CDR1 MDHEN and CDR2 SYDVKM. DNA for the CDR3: TGTGCCAGCAGTCCAACGCCCAGGGGTGGCAATCAGCCCCAGCATTTT. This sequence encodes CASSPTPRGGNQPQHF. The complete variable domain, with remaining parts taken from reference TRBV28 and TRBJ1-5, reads DVKVTQSSRYLVKRTGEKVFLECVQDMDHENMFWYRQDPGLGLRLIYFSYDVKMKEKGDIPEGYSVSREKKERFSLILESASTNQTSMYLCASSPTPRGGNQPQHFGDGTRLSIL.

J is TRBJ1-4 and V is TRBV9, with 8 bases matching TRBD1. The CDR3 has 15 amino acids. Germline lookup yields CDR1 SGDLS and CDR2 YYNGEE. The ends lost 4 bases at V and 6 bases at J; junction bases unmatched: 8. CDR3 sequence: CASSYSGTGYEKLFF. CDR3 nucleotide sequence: TGTGCCAGCAGCTATTCCGGGACAGGCTATGAAAAACTGTTTTTT.

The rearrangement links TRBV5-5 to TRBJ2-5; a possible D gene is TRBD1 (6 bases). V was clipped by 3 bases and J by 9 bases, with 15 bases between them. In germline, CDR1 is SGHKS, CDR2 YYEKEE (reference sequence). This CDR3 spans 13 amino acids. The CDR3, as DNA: TGTGCCAGCAGCTGGGGGCCTATCGAGGCCCAGTACTTC. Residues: CASSWGPIEAQYF.

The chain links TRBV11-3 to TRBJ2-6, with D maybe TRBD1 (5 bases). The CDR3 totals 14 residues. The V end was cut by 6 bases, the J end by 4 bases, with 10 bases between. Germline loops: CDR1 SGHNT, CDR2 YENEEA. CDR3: CASRPGSGANVLTF. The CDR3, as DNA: TGTGCCAGCAGACCAGGGTCCGGGGCCAACGTCCTGACTTTC.

The CDR3 coding sequence is TGTGCCAGCAGCTTGGATACGGTGGCGCAGTATTTT. Amino acid sequence: CASSLDTVAQYF. The rearrangement joins TRBV5-4 to TRBJ2-3; D gene unclear. The CDR3 loop spans 12 amino acids. The germline CDR1 and CDR2 sequences are SGHNT and YYREEE (reference sequence). The germline V and J ends were trimmed by 0 bases and 10 bases, with 9 bases remaining between them.

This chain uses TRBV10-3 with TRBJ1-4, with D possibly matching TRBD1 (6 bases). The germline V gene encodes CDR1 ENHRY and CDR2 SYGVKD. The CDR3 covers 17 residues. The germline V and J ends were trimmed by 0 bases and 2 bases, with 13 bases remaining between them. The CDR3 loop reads CAISESGRGVTNEKLFF. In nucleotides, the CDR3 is TGTGCCATCAGTGAGTCGGGCAGGGGAGTTACTAATGAAAAACTGTTTTTT.

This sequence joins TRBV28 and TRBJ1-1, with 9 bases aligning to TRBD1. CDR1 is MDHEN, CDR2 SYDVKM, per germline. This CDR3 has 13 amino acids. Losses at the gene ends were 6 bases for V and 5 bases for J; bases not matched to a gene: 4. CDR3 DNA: TGTGCCAGCAGCTCCGGGACAGGGACTGAAGCTTTCTTT. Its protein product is CASSSGTGTEAFF.

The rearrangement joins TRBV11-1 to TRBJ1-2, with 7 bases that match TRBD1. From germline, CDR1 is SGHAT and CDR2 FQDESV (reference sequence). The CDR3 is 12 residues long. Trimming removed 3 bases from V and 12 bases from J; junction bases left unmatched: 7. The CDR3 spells CASSLDQGVHTF. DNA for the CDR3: TGTGCCAGCAGCTTGGATCAGGGGGTACACACCTTC.